This T cell receptor (beta chain) appears in the sequencing data of a study of siplizumab effects on memory and regulatory T cells. Study-wide results and limits: Naive T cells seemed more diverse than memory cells; they also seemed major alloresponse contributors. Confirmation was lacking for the suppressive function of proliferating Tregs derived from siplizumab cultures.

Regarding this clone: Its target is unknown.

The repertoire was sequenced with immunoSEQ multiplex PCR; TCRdb's copy has only in-frame clones and lacks some. The sample has tens of thousands of clones, 80% to 95% seen once; the top ten hold around two fifths. The CDR3 length is 12 residues. The ends were cut back, 3 bases at V and 4 bases at J, with 6 bases in the middle. Looked up from germline, CDR1 is SGHNT and CDR2 is YENEEA. Sequencing input: CD8+ T cells sorted from blood. This TCR derives from a human donor in good health. The J gene is TRBJ2-5, the V gene TRBV11-3; no reliable D call. The CDR3 is CASSFWGETQYF. In DNA form, the CDR3 reads TGTGCCAGCAGCTTTTGGGGAGAGACCCAGTACTTC. Based on the CDR3 plus reference TRBV11-3 and TRBJ2-5, the full variable domain is EAGVVQSPRYKIIEKKQPVAFWCNPISGHNTLYWYLQNLGQGPELLIRYENEEAVDDSQLPKDRFSAERLKGVDSTLKIQPAELGDSAVYLCASSFWGETQYFGPGTRLLVL.